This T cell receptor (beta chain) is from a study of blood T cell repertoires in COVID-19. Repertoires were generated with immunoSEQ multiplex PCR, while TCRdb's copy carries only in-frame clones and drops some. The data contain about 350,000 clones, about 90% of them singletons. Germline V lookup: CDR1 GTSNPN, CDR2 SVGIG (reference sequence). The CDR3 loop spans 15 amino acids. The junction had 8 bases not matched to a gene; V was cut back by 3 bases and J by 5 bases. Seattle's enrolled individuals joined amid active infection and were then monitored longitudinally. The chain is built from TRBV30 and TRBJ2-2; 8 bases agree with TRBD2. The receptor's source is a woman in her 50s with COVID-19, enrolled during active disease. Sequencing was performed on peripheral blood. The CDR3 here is CAWRTPGLVTGELFF. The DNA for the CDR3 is TGTGCCTGGAGAACCCCGGGACTAGTAACCGGGGAGCTGTTTTTT.